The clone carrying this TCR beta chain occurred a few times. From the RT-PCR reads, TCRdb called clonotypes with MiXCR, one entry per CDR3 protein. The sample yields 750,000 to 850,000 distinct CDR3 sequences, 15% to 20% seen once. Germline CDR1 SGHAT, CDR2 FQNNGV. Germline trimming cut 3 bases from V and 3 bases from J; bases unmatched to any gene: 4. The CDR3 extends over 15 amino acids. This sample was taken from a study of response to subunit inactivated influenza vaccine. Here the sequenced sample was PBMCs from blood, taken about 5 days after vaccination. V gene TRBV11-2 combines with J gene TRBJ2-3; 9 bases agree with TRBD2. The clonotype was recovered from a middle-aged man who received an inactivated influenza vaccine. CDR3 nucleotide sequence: TGTGCCAGCAGCTTTAATCTAGCGGGAACAGATACGCAGTATTTT. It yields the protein CASSFNLAGTDTQYF.